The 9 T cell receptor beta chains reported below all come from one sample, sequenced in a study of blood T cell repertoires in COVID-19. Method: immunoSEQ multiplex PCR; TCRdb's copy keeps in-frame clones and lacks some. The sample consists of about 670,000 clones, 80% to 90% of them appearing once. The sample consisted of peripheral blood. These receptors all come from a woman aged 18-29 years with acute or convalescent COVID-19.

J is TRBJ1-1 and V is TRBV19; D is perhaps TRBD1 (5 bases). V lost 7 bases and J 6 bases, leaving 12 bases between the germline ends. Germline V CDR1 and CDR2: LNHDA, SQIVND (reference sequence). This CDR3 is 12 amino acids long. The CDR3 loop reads CASTAGWAEAFF. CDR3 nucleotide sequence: TGTGCCAGTACCGCAGGGTGGGCTGAAGCTTTCTTT.

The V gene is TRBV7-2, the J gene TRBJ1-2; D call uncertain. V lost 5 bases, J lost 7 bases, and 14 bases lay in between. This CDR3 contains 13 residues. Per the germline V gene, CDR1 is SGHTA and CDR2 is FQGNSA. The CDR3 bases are TGTGCCAGCAGCAAACTTCCTGTAGCTGGCTACACCTTC. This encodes CASSKLPVAGYTF.

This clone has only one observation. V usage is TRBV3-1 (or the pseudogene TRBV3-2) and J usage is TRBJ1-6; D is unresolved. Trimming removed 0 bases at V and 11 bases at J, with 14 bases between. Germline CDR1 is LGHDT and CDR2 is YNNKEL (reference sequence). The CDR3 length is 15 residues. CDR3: CASSQEGREWTPLHF. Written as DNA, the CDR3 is TGTGCCAGCAGCCAAGAAGGGAGGGAGTGGACACCCCTCCACTTT.

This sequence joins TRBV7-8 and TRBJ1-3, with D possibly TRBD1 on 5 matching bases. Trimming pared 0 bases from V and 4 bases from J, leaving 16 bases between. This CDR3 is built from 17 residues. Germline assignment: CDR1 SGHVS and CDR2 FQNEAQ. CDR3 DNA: TGTGCCAGCAGCTTAGCGCTTCTCAGGGATTCCGGAAACACCATATATTTT. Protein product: CASSLALLRDSGNTIYF. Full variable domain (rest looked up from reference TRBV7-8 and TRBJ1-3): GAGVSQSPRYKVAKRGQDVALRCDPISGHVSLFWYQQALGQGPEFLTYFQNEAQLDKSGLPSDRFFAERPEGSVSTLKIQRTQQEDSAVYLCASSLALLRDSGNTIYFGEGSWLTVV.

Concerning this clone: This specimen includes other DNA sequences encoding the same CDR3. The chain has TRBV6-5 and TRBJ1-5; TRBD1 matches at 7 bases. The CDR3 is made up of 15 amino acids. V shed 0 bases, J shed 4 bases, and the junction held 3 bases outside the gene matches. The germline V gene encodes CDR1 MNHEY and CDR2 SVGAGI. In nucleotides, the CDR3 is TGTGCCAGCAGTTACTCCGGGACAGCTAATCAGCCCCAGCATTTT. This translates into CASSYSGTANQPQHF.

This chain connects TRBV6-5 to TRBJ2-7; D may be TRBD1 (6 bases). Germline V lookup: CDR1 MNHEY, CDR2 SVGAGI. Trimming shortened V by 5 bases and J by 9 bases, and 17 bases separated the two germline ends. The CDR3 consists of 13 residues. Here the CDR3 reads CASSRTDRGRQYF. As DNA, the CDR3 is TGTGCCAGCAGTAGGACAGATCGGGGACGGCAGTACTTC.

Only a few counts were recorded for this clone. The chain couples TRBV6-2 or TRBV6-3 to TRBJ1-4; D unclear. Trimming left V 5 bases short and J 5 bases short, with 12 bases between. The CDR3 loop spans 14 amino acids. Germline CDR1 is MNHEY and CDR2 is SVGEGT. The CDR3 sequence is CASSQFGGNEKLFF. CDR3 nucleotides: TGTGCCAGCAGTCAATTCGGAGGGAATGAAAAACTGTTTTTT.

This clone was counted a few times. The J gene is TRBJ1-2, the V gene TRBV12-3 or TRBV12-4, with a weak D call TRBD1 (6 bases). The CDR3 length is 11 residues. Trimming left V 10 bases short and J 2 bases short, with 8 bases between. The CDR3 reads CATDRNYGYTF. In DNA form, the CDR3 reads TGTGCCACAGACAGGAACTATGGCTACACCTTC.

Written as DNA, the CDR3 is TGTGCCTCCCAGACCGGGAGACCGAACACTGAAGCTTTCTTT. It yields the protein CASQTGRPNTEAFF. V usage is TRBV30 and J usage is TRBJ1-1; no clear D. The V gene lost 7 bases and the J gene lost 1 base, with 16 bases spanning the gap. Germline assignment: CDR1 GTSNPN and CDR2 SVGIG (reference sequence). This CDR3 region has 14 residues. Full variable domain (remainder filled in from reference TRBV30 and TRBJ1-1): SQTIHQWPATLVQPVGSPLSLECTVEGTSNPNLYWYRQAAGRGLQLLFYSVGIGQISSEVPQNLSASRPQDRQFILSSKKLLLSDSGFYLCASQTGRPNTEAFFGQGTRLTVV.